The 29 T cell receptor beta chains in this list originate from one sample, sequenced in a study of blood T cell repertoires in COVID-19. Assay: immunoSEQ multiplex PCR; the TCRdb copy retains only in-frame clones and omits some. The table has 100,000 to 150,000 clones, roughly 90% seen once. What was sequenced was peripheral blood. These receptors were obtained from a man aged 50-59 years with acute or convalescent COVID-19.

V gene TRBV7-2 combines with J gene TRBJ1-2, with TRBD1 matching 8 bases. The CDR3 is 13 residues long. J gave up 7 bases and V 5 bases, and 6 bases lay outside the gene matches. Germline-derived CDR1 and CDR2 are SGHTA and FQGNSA. CDR3 coding DNA: TGTGCCAGCAGCACCAGGGGGCAGCGTGGCTACACCTTC. Amino acids: CASSTRGQRGYTF.

This clone was picked up a small number of times. This chain joins TRBV7-8 and TRBJ1-1, with D possibly TRBD1 on 6 matching bases. V was pared by 2 bases and J by 11 bases, with 12 bases between. The CDR3 extends over 12 amino acids. CDR1 is SGHVS and CDR2 is FQNEAQ in the germline V gene. CDR3 sequence: CASSLLSQGAFF. In DNA form, the CDR3 reads TGTGCCAGCAGCTTACTGAGCCAGGGGGCTTTCTTT.

The chain joins TRBV3-1 (or the pseudogene TRBV3-2) to TRBJ2-7; 8 nucleotides align to TRBD1. Looked up from germline, CDR1 is LGHDT and CDR2 is YNNKEL (reference sequence). This CDR3 region has 14 residues. Losses at the gene ends were 4 bases for V and 9 bases for J; bases not matched to a gene: 11. CDR3 DNA sequence: TGTGCCAGCAGCCCCGGGACAGGTGGGTTAAGGCAGTACTTC. This gives the protein CASSPGTGGLRQYF.

This chain joins TRBV3-1 (or the pseudogene TRBV3-2) and TRBJ2-7, with 14 nucleotides matching TRBD2. V shed 3 bases, J shed 3 bases, and the junction held 1 base outside the gene matches. This CDR3 is built from 15 residues. Looked up from germline, CDR1 is LGHDT and CDR2 is YNNKEL (reference sequence). CDR3 sequence (DNA): TGTGCCAGCAGCCATGGGACTAGCGGGGGCTACGAGCAGTACTTC. It encodes CASSHGTSGGYEQYF.

This clone was seen only once. The chain uses TRBV2 and TRBJ2-3, with TRBD2 matching over 16 bases. This CDR3 region has 16 residues. Germline V lookup: CDR1 SNHLY, CDR2 FYNNEI. After removal of 5 bases from V and 6 bases from J, the junction contained 5 bases not matched to a gene. The CDR3, as DNA: TGTGCCAGCAGTCCCCCGGGACTAGCGGGAGGGGATACGCAGTATTTT. It translates to CASSPPGLAGGDTQYF.

V usage is TRBV30 and J usage is TRBJ2-7, with 11 bases that match TRBD2. The CDR3 is made up of 15 amino acids. Germline V gives CDR1 GTSNPN, CDR2 SVGIG (reference sequence). J lost 3 bases, V lost 2 bases, and 6 bases had no gene match. The DNA for the CDR3 is TGTGCCTGGAGTTTGGGACTAGCGGAAAACTACGAGCAGTACTTC. Protein product: CAWSLGLAENYEQYF.

The chain links TRBV19 to TRBJ2-1; TRBD2 aligns across 9 bases. V lost 4 bases and J lost 3; bases outside the gene matches: 10. Germline V lookup: CDR1 LNHDA, CDR2 SQIVND (reference sequence). There are 17 residues in the CDR3. The CDR3 DNA follows: TGTGCCAGTAGTAACGTAGCGGGAGTGGGTTTCTACAATGAGCAGTTCTTC. Protein sequence: CASSNVAGVGFYNEQFF.

The gene calls are TRBV11-3 and TRBJ2-3, with TRBD2 identical over 12 bases. J was trimmed by 6 bases and V by 5 bases; bases with no gene match: 3. CDR3 length: 14 residues. Germline values: CDR1 SGHNT, CDR2 YENEEA. The CDR3 loop reads CASSGLAGSDTQYF. The CDR3 DNA follows: TGTGCCAGCAGCGGACTAGCGGGATCGGATACGCAGTATTTT.

The chain recombines TRBV4-1 with TRBJ2-7; D is perhaps TRBD2 (5 bases). Trimming removed 0 bases from V and 9 bases from J, with 18 bases in between. From germline, CDR1 is MGHRA and CDR2 YSYEKL. This CDR3 has 15 amino acids. This CDR3 is CASSQETSLPSGQYF. Written as DNA, the CDR3 is TGCGCCAGCAGCCAAGAAACTAGTTTACCGTCGGGGCAGTACTTC.

The chain is built from TRBV5-1 and TRBJ1-2; 7 bases are shared with TRBD1. CDR3 length: 15 residues. Germline CDR1 reads SGHRS; CDR2 reads YFSETQ. V lost 4 bases, J lost 0 bases, and 6 bases stayed unmatched. The CDR3: CASSVGTDTNYGYTF. The CDR3 bases are TGCGCCAGCAGCGTTGGGACAGATACTAACTATGGCTACACCTTC.

CDR3 coding DNA: TGTGCCAGCAGTTTAGGAGAAGTAAGAAATCAGCCCCAGCATTTT. It codes for CASSLGEVRNQPQHF. The chain has TRBV28 and TRBJ1-5; D is undetermined. V lost 2 bases, J lost 4 bases, and 12 bases lay in between. The CDR3 extends over 15 amino acids. Germline V lookup: CDR1 MDHEN, CDR2 SYDVKM.

J is TRBJ1-3 and V is TRBV4-1; D is possibly TRBD1 (6 bases). The CDR3 runs to 18 residues. Germline assignment: CDR1 MGHRA and CDR2 YSYEKL. V lost 1 base and J lost 2, with 18 bases in between. CDR3 sequence reads: CASSQGTAQNVAGNTIYF. Written as DNA, the CDR3 is TGCGCCAGCAGCCAAGGGACAGCTCAAAATGTGGCTGGAAACACCATATATTTT.

V is TRBV6-4 and J is TRBJ2-1, with 9 bases fitting TRBD2. CDR1 MRHNA and CDR2 SNTAGT come from the germline V gene. This CDR3 is 15 amino acids long. V gave up 6 bases and J gave up 7 bases; unmatched junction bases: 10. CDR3 sequence reads: CASSLGSGSVNEQFF. Written as DNA, the CDR3 is TGTGCCAGCAGCCTCGGTAGCGGGAGTGTTAATGAGCAGTTCTTC.

The V call is TRBV7-2, the J call TRBJ1-3, with TRBD1 as a possible D gene (6 bases). V was cut by 2 bases and J by 4 bases, with 12 bases left in between. The CDR3 has 15 residues. The germline V gene has CDR1 SGHTA and CDR2 FQGNSA. The CDR3 DNA reads as TGTGCCAGCAGCTTATCAGGGGCAGGCGGAAACACCATATATTTT. Protein sequence: CASSLSGAGGNTIYF. The whole variable domain, filled in from reference TRBV7-2 and TRBJ1-3, reads GAGVSQSPSNKVTEKGKDVELRCDPISGHTALYWYRQSLGQGLEFLIYFQGNSAPDKSGLPSDRFSAERTGGSVSTLTIQRTQQEDSAVYLCASSLSGAGGNTIYFGEGSWLTVV.

This chain connects TRBV12-3 or TRBV12-4 to TRBJ1-5, with a weak D call TRBD1 (6 bases). The CDR3 spans 12 residues. Trimming shortened V by 4 bases and J by 8 bases, and 9 bases separated the two germline ends. CDR3 coding DNA: TGTGCCAGCAGTTCTCGGGACAAGCCCCAGCATTTT. It is translated as CASSSRDKPQHF.

The V and J genes are TRBV5-6 and TRBJ2-1; the D gene is possibly TRBD2 (6 bases). Trimming removed 4 bases at V and 1 base at J, with 12 bases between. Germline assignment: CDR1 SGHDT and CDR2 YYEEEE. The CDR3 is made up of 15 amino acids. In DNA form, the CDR3 reads TGTGCCAGCAGCATACCGACTAGATCCTACAATGAGCAGTTCTTC. It codes for CASSIPTRSYNEQFF. Variable domain in full (rest from reference TRBV5-6 and TRBJ2-1): DAGVTQSPTHLIKTRGQQVTLRCSPKSGHDTVSWYQQALGQGPQFIFQYYEEEERQRGNFPDRFSGHQFPNYSSELNVNALLLGDSALYLCASSIPTRSYNEQFFGPGTRLTVL.

CDR3 protein: CASSILDGGWETQYF. The CDR3 DNA reads TGTGCCAGTAGTATTCTTGACGGGGGATGGGAGACCCAGTACTTC. The chain links TRBV19 to TRBJ2-5, with TRBD2 as a possible D gene (6 bases). The CDR3 loop spans 15 amino acids. Germline CDR1 reads LNHDA; CDR2 reads SQIVND (reference sequence). V was clipped by 3 bases and J by 5 bases, with 16 bases between them.

This CDR3 reads CASSLRPQDYSNQPQHF. In DNA form, the CDR3 reads TGTGCCAGCAGCTTAAGGCCACAGGATTATAGCAATCAGCCCCAGCATTTT. The chain couples TRBV5-5 to TRBJ1-5, with D possibly TRBD1 on 5 matching bases. The CDR3 is 17 residues long. Germline V gene sequence: CDR1 SGHKS, CDR2 YYEKEE (reference sequence). V dropped 2 bases and J dropped 0 bases, with 15 bases sitting between them.

The chain uses TRBV9 and TRBJ1-1, with 7 bases lining up with TRBD1. Germline CDR1 is SGDLS and CDR2 is YYNGEE. This CDR3 region has 17 residues. Trimming at V came to 0 bases and at J to 4 bases, leaving 12 bases not matched to a gene. CDR3: CASSVGGQPGMSTEAFF. Written as DNA, the CDR3 is TGTGCCAGCAGCGTAGGGGGACAGCCCGGGATGAGCACTGAAGCTTTCTTT.

The chain is built from TRBV18 and TRBJ2-5; 7 bases line up with TRBD1. There are 14 residues in the CDR3. The germline CDR1 and CDR2 sequences are KGHSH and LQKENI. The trim removed 3 bases at V and 4 bases at J, leaving 5 bases unmatched. The DNA for the CDR3 is TGTGCCAGCTCACCGTTCAGGGGGTCAGAGACCCAGTACTTC. It specifies CASSPFRGSETQYF.

The chain has TRBV10-3 and TRBJ2-2; TRBD1 aligns across 8 bases. Germline trimming cut 10 bases from V and 4 bases from J; bases unmatched to any gene: 11. CDR3 length: 15 amino acids. CDR1 and CDR2 (germline): ENHRY, SYGVKD. In DNA, the CDR3 is TGTGCCACTGCAGAACAGGGGGTCGGCACCGGGGAGCTGTTTTTT. Translated: CATAEQGVGTGELFF.

The chain is built from TRBV30 and TRBJ1-2, with D possibly TRBD1 on 5 matching bases. The germline V gene encodes CDR1 GTSNPN and CDR2 SVGIG (reference sequence). V lost 1 base and J 1 base, leaving 19 bases between the germline ends. CDR3 length: 17 amino acids. The CDR3 here is CAWSASNPPRDNYGYTF. CDR3 bases: TGTGCCTGGAGTGCCAGTAACCCCCCCAGGGATAACTATGGCTACACCTTC.

The rearrangement uses TRBV10-2 and TRBJ1-2; tentative D call: TRBD1 (6 bases). The germline gives CDR1 WSHSY, CDR2 SAAADI. V lost 6 bases and J 7 bases, leaving 12 bases between the germline ends. There are 12 residues in the CDR3. This CDR3 is CASRTGNFGYTF. CDR3 nucleotide sequence: TGCGCCAGCAGGACAGGAAATTTTGGCTACACCTTC.

The gene calls are TRBV5-1 and TRBJ1-2; D is unresolved. V gave up 4 bases and J gave up 4 bases, with 11 bases separating them. This CDR3 spans 13 amino acids. Germline V gene lookup returns CDR1 SGHRS and CDR2 YFSETQ. CDR3 residues: CASSRTRGYGYTF. DNA of the CDR3: TGCGCCAGCAGCCGTACCCGGGGCTATGGCTACACCTTC.

The chain recombines TRBV29-1 with TRBJ1-2; 9 bases agree with TRBD1. Per the germline V gene, CDR1 is SQVTM and CDR2 is ANQGSEA. V lost 1 base to trimming and J lost 9 bases; unmatched junction nucleotides: 3. This CDR3 region has 12 residues. CDR3 sequence: CSVEVGTGSYTF. The CDR3 region has the DNA TGCAGCGTTGAAGTTGGGACAGGGAGCTACACCTTC.

The V and J genes are TRBV5-1 and TRBJ2-7; weak D call: TRBD1 (6 bases). The ends were cut back, 2 bases at V and 7 bases at J, with 25 bases in the middle. Germline V gene data show CDR1 as SGHRS and CDR2 as YFSETQ. The CDR3 is made up of 17 amino acids. The CDR3 is CASSFFPQQGTYEEQYF. The CDR3, as DNA: TGCGCCAGCAGCTTTTTCCCACAACAGGGAACTTATGAAGAGCAGTACTTC.

The chain employs TRBV30 and TRBJ1-1, with 8 bases aligning to TRBD1. Looked up from germline, CDR1 is GTSNPN and CDR2 is SVGIG (reference sequence). The CDR3 length is 12 residues. Trimming cost V 4 bases and J 4 bases; bases outside gene matches: 2. The DNA for the CDR3 is TGTGCCTGGAATACAGGGGGCACTGAAGCTTTCTTT. It codes for CAWNTGGTEAFF.

The chain recombines TRBV9 with TRBJ1-3; D not resolved. Germline V gene lookup returns CDR1 SGDLS and CDR2 YYNGEE. This CDR3 spans 16 amino acids. The germline V and J ends were trimmed by 0 bases and 0 bases, with 10 bases remaining between them. The chain's CDR3 is CASSVEADDSGNTIYF. Written as DNA, the CDR3 is TGTGCCAGCAGCGTAGAGGCGGATGACTCTGGAAACACCATATATTTT.

The V call is TRBV7-8, the J call TRBJ1-3, with 8 bases matching TRBD1. The germline CDR1 and CDR2 sequences are SGHVS and FQNEAQ. The CDR3 spans 16 residues. V was pared by 5 bases and J by 2 bases, with 8 bases of the junction left unmatched. DNA for the CDR3: TGTGCCAGCAGCCAGGGACAGGCTCTAGCTGGAAACACCATATATTTT. Residues: CASSQGQALAGNTIYF.